This T cell receptor (beta chain) emerged from a study of T cells in localized non-small cell lung cancer. Only in-frame clones appear in the TCRdb table, and some are missing; sequencing was by immunoSEQ multiplex PCR. The data contain 20,000 to 30,000 clones, 86% of them singletons. This CDR3 has 13 amino acids. J gave up 7 bases and V 4 bases, and 7 bases lay outside the gene matches. Germline CDR1 reads SGHAT; CDR2 reads FQNNGV. The V gene is TRBV11-2, the J gene TRBJ2-7; 7 bases are a match to TRBD2. This TCR came from a female donor at least 60 years old with stage I lung adenocarcinoma. This specimen consisted of peripheral blood, obtained before any cancer treatment. CDR3 in DNA: TGTGCCAGCAGCTCCAGACTAGCTCGGGAGCAGTACTTC. Residues: CASSSRLAREQYF.